The TCR beta chain under discussion was sequenced for a study of T cell repertoires in cytomegalovirus infection. In germline, CDR1 is LGHNT, CDR2 FRNRAP. The V end was cut by 8 bases, the J end by 2 bases, with 10 bases between. CDR3 size: 13 residues. TCRdb itself ran the reads through MiXCR, one entry per CDR3 protein. The profile shows hundreds of thousands of distinct CDR3 sequences, around 32% of them singletons. Note on this clonotype: Its antigen is not identified.

The receptor was isolated from a human donor in good health (CMV status not recorded). Some clones in this sample may be carry-over from other donors' samples. Specimen: cultured PBMCs, collected from culture after CMV antigen stimulation. This chain uses TRBV12-5 with TRBJ2-1; unclear D gene. CDR3 sequence reads: CASLPPTYNEQFF. The DNA for the CDR3 is TGTGCTAGTCTTCCACCAACCTACAATGAGCAGTTCTTC. Variable domain in full (rest from reference TRBV12-5 and TRBJ2-1): DARVTQTPRHKVTEMGQEVTMRCQPILGHNTVFWYRQTMMQGLELLAYFRNRAPLDDSGMPKDRFSAEMPDATLATLKIQPSEPRDSAVYFCASLPPTYNEQFFGPGTRLTVL.